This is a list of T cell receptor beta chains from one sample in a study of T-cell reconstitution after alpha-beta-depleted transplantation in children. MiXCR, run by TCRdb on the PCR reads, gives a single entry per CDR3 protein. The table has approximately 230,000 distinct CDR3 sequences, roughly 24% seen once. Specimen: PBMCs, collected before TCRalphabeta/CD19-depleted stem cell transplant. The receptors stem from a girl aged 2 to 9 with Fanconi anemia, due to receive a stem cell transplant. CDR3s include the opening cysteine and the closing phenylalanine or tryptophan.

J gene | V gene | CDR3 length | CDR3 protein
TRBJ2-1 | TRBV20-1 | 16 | CSARGGGASSYNEQFF
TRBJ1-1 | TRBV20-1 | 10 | CSARQAEAFF
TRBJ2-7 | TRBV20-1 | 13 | CSARGGLFYEQYF
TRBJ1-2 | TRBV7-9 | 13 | CASSLVADYGYTF
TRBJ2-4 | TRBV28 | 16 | CASSLTAGGSKNIQYF
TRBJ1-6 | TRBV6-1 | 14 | CAGRPGQTHSPLHF
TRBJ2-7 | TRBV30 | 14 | CAWTQEVLSYEQYF
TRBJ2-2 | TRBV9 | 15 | CASSREASNTGELFF
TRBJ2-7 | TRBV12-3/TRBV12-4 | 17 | CASSLAETSGGPYEQYF
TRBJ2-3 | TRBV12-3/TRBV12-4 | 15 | CASRASGGALDTQYF
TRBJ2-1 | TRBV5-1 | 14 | CASSLGDSHNEQFF
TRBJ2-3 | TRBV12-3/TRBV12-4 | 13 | CASSRLLTDTQYF
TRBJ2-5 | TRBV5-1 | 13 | CASSLDEQETQYF
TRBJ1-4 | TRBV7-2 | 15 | CASSLVGTGGEKLFF
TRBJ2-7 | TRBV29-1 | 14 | CSVEGGNAEYEQYF
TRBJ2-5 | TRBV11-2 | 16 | CASSQLTGTSEETQYF
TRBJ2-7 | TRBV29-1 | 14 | CSVAGSQFSYEQYF
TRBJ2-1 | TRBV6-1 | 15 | CASRPSGRVHNEQFF
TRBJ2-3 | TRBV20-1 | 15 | CSAPVASGYTDTQYF
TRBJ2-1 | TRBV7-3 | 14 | CASSSPGTPGTQIF
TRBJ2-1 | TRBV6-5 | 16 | CASSNNRLTRGNEQFF
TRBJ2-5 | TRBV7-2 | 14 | CASSLGTRKETQYF
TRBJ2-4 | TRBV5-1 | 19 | CASSLLNSGGDLAKNIQYF
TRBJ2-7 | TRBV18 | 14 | CASSPRGVPNEQYF
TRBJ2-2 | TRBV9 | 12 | CASSVEVGELFF
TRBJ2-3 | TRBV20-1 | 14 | CSARGAGYTDTQYF
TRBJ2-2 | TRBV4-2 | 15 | CASSQDSGSSGELFF
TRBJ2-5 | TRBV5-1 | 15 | CASSLPTSGEETQYF
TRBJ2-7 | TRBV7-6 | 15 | CASSLYGGTTYEQYF
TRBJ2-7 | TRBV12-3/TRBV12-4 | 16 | CASRQGRLDGSYEQYF
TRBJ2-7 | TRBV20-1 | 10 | CSADGYEQYF
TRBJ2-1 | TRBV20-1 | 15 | CSASWDQSSYNEQFF
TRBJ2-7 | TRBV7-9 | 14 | CASSLEEAYHEQYF
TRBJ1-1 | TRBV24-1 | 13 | CATSDLGYTEAFF
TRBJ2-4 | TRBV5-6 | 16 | CASSPNPPLAKNIQYF